This TCR beta chain was found in a study of cytomegalovirus exposure and HLA in healthy donors. Study as a whole: A previous analysis identified 95 million to 120 million unique TCR beta sequences derived from approximately 190 million T cells.

Study-wide results and caveats: The availability of immune exposure information extended only to CMV serostatus. The authors enumerated over 150 TCR beta chains as linked to cytomegalovirus.

Vbeta (60) and Jbeta (13) primers were used in the PCR. Clones were sequenced by immunoSEQ multiplex PCR, and TCRdb holds only the in-frame ones, with some missing. This table holds some 93,000 clones, 9.4% found once. This clone has more than one count but fewer than ten. Antigen specificity is unknown. CDR1 and CDR2 (germline): SGHTA, FQGNSA. The length of the CDR3 is 18 residues. Trimming cost V 4 bases and J 0 bases; bases outside gene matches: 6. The chain is built from TRBV7-2 and TRBJ2-3, with 14 bases aligning to TRBD2. Material for sequencing was PBMCs. This TCR derives from a man aged 45-60 years in good health and CMV-seropositive. CDR3 region: CASSWGLAGATSTDTQYF. The CDR3 DNA reads as TGTGCCAGCAGCTGGGGACTAGCGGGAGCCACTAGCACAGATACGCAGTATTTT.